Shown below are 10 T cell receptor beta chains from a single sample sequenced in a study of PD-L1 blockade in urothelial cancer. Produced via immunoSEQ multiplex PCR; TCRdb's table is partial and in-frame only. The sample has under 90,000 clones, 90% seen once. The starting material was PBMCs, obtained around atezolizumab (anti-PD-L1) treatment. These receptors all come from a man between 60 and 75 years old with urothelial cancer.

V usage is TRBV7-9 and J usage is TRBJ1-3; D gene uncertain. The CDR3 sequence is 18 residues long. Germline CDR1 reads SEHNR; CDR2 reads FQNEAQ (reference sequence). Trimming pared 5 bases from V and 1 base from J, leaving 21 bases between. Here the CDR3 DNA reads TGTGCCAGCAGCCGCTCCCCGGGTTCCGCAAAATCTGGAAACACCATATATTTT. Translated: CASSRSPGSAKSGNTIYF.

The chain employs TRBV19 and TRBJ2-2, with D possibly TRBD2 on 6 matching bases. The CDR3 loop spans 16 amino acids. Germline V CDR1 and CDR2: LNHDA, SQIVND (reference sequence). Trimming removed 9 bases at V and 0 bases at J, with 17 bases between. CDR3: CASREIGTANTGELFF. DNA of the CDR3: TGTGCCAGCAGGGAGATCGGGACTGCGAACACCGGGGAGCTGTTTTTT.

The chain recombines TRBV2 with TRBJ2-7, with D tentatively TRBD1 (6 bases). V dropped 3 bases and J dropped 2 bases, with 14 bases sitting between them. CDR3 length: 15 residues. Germline V CDR1 and CDR2: SNHLY, FYNNEI. CDR3 loop: CASSDYQGLTYEQYF. CDR3 in DNA: TGTGCCAGCAGTGATTATCAGGGGCTGACCTACGAGCAGTACTTC.

For the CDR3, the DNA is TGTGCCAGCAGTGCGGACAGGGACGGTGCACCCCTCCACTTT. It specifies CASSADRDGAPLHF. The V call is TRBV6-4, the J call TRBJ1-6, with 8 nucleotides matching TRBD1. The V gene's germline CDR1 is MRHNA and CDR2 SNTAGT. The V gene end was trimmed by 4 bases and the J gene end by 11 bases; junction bases not matched to a gene: 7. The CDR3 consists of 14 residues.

The rearrangement links TRBV6-5 to TRBJ1-2; D is unclear. V lost 2 bases to trimming and J lost 8 bases, with 15 bases between them. The germline CDR1 and CDR2 sequences are MNHEY and SVGAGI. The CDR3 has 14 residues. CDR3 bases: TGTGCCAGCAGTTACGGGTTCGGTATGGGCGGCTACACCTTC. It encodes CASSYGFGMGGYTF.

The chain combines TRBV6-5 with TRBJ2-2; D perhaps matches TRBD1 (7 bases). V was pared by 4 bases and J by 5 bases, with 17 bases between. The CDR3 sequence is 16 residues long. CDR1 is MNHEY, CDR2 SVGAGI, per germline. This CDR3 reads CASSFQGGGGTGELFF. The CDR3 nucleotides are TGTGCCAGCAGTTTTCAAGGGGGCGGAGGGACCGGGGAGCTGTTTTTT.

The J gene is TRBJ1-2, the V gene TRBV19; 10 bases fit TRBD1. In germline, CDR1 is LNHDA, CDR2 SQIVND (reference sequence). V trimming: 3 bases; J trimming: 3 bases; junction bases outside the gene matches: 4. CDR3 length: 15 amino acids. CDR3 bases: TGTGCCAGTAGTATGGGACAGGGGTGGTACTATGGCTACACCTTC. It is translated as CASSMGQGWYYGYTF.

The chain carries TRBV21-1 and TRBJ2-7; the table's D call, TRBD1, has no DNA check behind it. TRBV21-1 counts as a pseudogene. This CDR3 comprises 17 residues. The CDR3, as DNA: TGTGCCAGCAGCAAAGGCCCGGGACATTTCTACGGTGTGGAGCAGTACTTC. Protein: CASSKGPGHFYGVEQYF.

This sequence joins TRBV7-2 and TRBJ1-4; maybe TRBD1 (5 bases). The CDR3 is 15 residues long. V gave up 7 bases and J gave up 4 bases, with 16 bases separating them. Germline values: CDR1 SGHTA, CDR2 FQGNSA. The CDR3 loop reads CASNPQGAGNEKLFF. The CDR3 DNA reads TGTGCCAGCAACCCCCAAGGGGCTGGTAATGAAAAACTGTTTTTT.

The chain has TRBV7-2 and TRBJ1-2; 7 bases are shared with TRBD1. There are 12 residues in the CDR3. V trimming: 2 bases; J trimming: 8 bases; junction bases outside the gene matches: 2. Looked up from germline, CDR1 is SGHTA and CDR2 is FQGNSA. CDR3 loop: CASSLTGAGYTF. The CDR3 DNA is TGTGCCAGCAGCTTAACAGGGGCCGGCTACACCTTC.